This is a list of T cell receptor beta chains from one sample in a study of T cell responses to AZD1222 COVID-19 vaccine. TCRdb's copy holds only in-frame clones and misses some; the assay was immunoSEQ multiplex PCR. The data hold 45,000 to 65,000 clones, with 80% to 90% observed a single time. Specimen: peripheral blood, collected on day 0 of AZD1222 vaccination. These receptors were collected from an adult in good health. The CDR3 runs from the conserved cysteine through the conserved F or W. A D gene is named only where the DNA matches it firmly. Clone size is not always given. Where it is, it says once, few, many or a class for expanded clones.

d_gene: .
abundance: .
v_gene: TRBV18
j_gene: TRBJ1-4
CDR3nt: TGTGCCAGCTCACCAACGGGCCCAACTAATGAAAAACTGTTTTTT
CDR3aa: CASSPTGPTNEKLFF

d_gene: TRBD1
abundance: once
v_gene: TRBV5-1
j_gene: TRBJ2-1
CDR3nt: TGCGCCAGCAGCTTGGAAGGACAGGGAATATCAAATGAGCAGTTCTTC
CDR3aa: CASSLEGQGISNEQFF

d_gene: TRBD1
abundance: .
v_gene: TRBV4-1
j_gene: TRBJ1-2
CDR3nt: TGCGCCAGCAGCCCCATAGACAGGGTGGTTTCTCGTGGCTACACCTTC
CDR3aa: CASSPIDRVVSRGYTF

d_gene: .
abundance: .
v_gene: TRBV3-1/TRBV3-2
j_gene: TRBJ1-1
CDR3nt: TGTGCCAGCAGCCCCTACAGGACAGAGAACACTGAAGCTTTCTTT
CDR3aa: CASSPYRTENTEAFF

d_gene: .
abundance: .
v_gene: TRBV7-2
j_gene: TRBJ1-4
CDR3nt: TGTGCCAGCAGCTTAGTAGGGGGTGGCGAAAAACTGTTTTTT
CDR3aa: CASSLVGGGEKLFF

d_gene: .
abundance: .
v_gene: TRBV29-1
j_gene: TRBJ2-4
CDR3nt: TGCAGCGGGGGAACAGCCAAAAACATTCAGTACTTC
CDR3aa: CSGGTAKNIQYF

d_gene: .
abundance: .
v_gene: TRBV6-6
j_gene: TRBJ1-2
CDR3nt: TGTGCCAGCGCGAGCCGCGGGACAACTAACATCTATGGCTACACCTTC
CDR3aa: CASASRGTTNIYGYTF

d_gene: .
abundance: .
v_gene: TRBV4-2
j_gene: TRBJ1-5
CDR3nt: TGTGCCAGCAGCCAAGATCTCAGCAATCAGCCCCAGCATTTT
CDR3aa: CASSQDLSNQPQHF

d_gene: .
abundance: .
v_gene: TRBV21-1
j_gene: TRBJ1-1
CDR3nt: TGTGCCAGCAGCAAAGGAAAGGGGAACAGGACTGAAGCTTTCTTT
CDR3aa: CASSKGKGNRTEAFF

d_gene: .
abundance: .
v_gene: TRBV11-2
j_gene: TRBJ2-7
CDR3nt: TGTGCCAGCAGCTTAACGGGCATGACCTACGAGCAGTACTTC
CDR3aa: CASSLTGMTYEQYF

d_gene: TRBD2
abundance: .
v_gene: TRBV2
j_gene: TRBJ2-1
CDR3nt: TGTGCCAGCAGTGTCTCTCGGCGGGAGAGCAATGAGCAGTTCTTC
CDR3aa: CASSVSRRESNEQFF

d_gene: TRBD2
abundance: .
v_gene: TRBV7-9
j_gene: TRBJ2-2
CDR3nt: TGTGCCAGCAGCTTGTGGACTAGCAACACCGGGGAGCTGTTTTTT
CDR3aa: CASSLWTSNTGELFF

d_gene: .
abundance: .
v_gene: TRBV9
j_gene: TRBJ1-5
CDR3nt: TGTGCCAGCAGCGTAGGGCGCGAGGGCAATCAGCCCCAGCATTTT
CDR3aa: CASSVGREGNQPQHF

d_gene: .
abundance: .
v_gene: TRBV30
j_gene: TRBJ1-2
CDR3nt: TGTGCCTGGAGGGGGTTTAAGGGACGGAACTATGGCTACACCTTC
CDR3aa: CAWRGFKGRNYGYTF

d_gene: .
abundance: .
v_gene: TRBV7-9
j_gene: TRBJ2-3
CDR3nt: TGTGCCAGCATCGGACTATCCGGAGATACGCAGTATTTT
CDR3aa: CASIGLSGDTQYF

d_gene: .
abundance: .
v_gene: TRBV4-3
j_gene: TRBJ2-1
CDR3nt: TGCGCCAGCAGCCCCAGGGTAGAAGGCTACTCCTACAATGAGCAGTTCTTC
CDR3aa: CASSPRVEGYSYNEQFF

d_gene: .
abundance: .
v_gene: TRBV24-1
j_gene: TRBJ2-1
CDR3nt: TGTGCCACCAGCGGTGTGGGGCTTCGGGACAATGAGCAGTTCTTC
CDR3aa: CATSGVGLRDNEQFF

d_gene: TRBD1
abundance: .
v_gene: TRBV4-2
j_gene: TRBJ2-5
CDR3nt: TGTGCCAGCAGCCAAGCCGCCGGTGGGACAGGGGAACAAGAGACCCAGTACTTC
CDR3aa: CASSQAAGGTGEQETQYF

d_gene: .
abundance: .
v_gene: TRBV7-9
j_gene: TRBJ1-2
CDR3nt: TGTGCCACCGGGAACTATGGCTACACCTTC
CDR3aa: CATGNYGYTF

d_gene: .
abundance: .
v_gene: TRBV24-1
j_gene: TRBJ2-5
CDR3nt: TGTGCCACCAGCGGACCGGCAGAGACCCAGTACTTC
CDR3aa: CATSGPAETQYF

d_gene: .
abundance: .
v_gene: TRBV5-4
j_gene: TRBJ2-3
CDR3nt: TGTGCCAGCAGCTCCTCCGGGGGGCCCCCCCCAGATACGCAGTATTTT
CDR3aa: CASSSSGGPPPDTQYF

d_gene: TRBD2
abundance: .
v_gene: TRBV7-2
j_gene: TRBJ2-7
CDR3nt: TGTGCCAGCAGCTTAAGCGGGAGACCCCAGTACTTC
CDR3aa: CASSLSGRPQYF

d_gene: .
abundance: .
v_gene: TRBV19
j_gene: TRBJ2-7
CDR3nt: TGTGCCAGTAGTATAGATAAGGCCAGGGGCCCTTACGAGCAGTACTTC
CDR3aa: CASSIDKARGPYEQYF

d_gene: TRBD1
abundance: .
v_gene: TRBV30
j_gene: TRBJ1-6
CDR3nt: TGTGCCTGGGGGACAGTCCTTAATTCACCCCTCCACTTT
CDR3aa: CAWGTVLNSPLHF

d_gene: .
abundance: .
v_gene: TRBV2
j_gene: TRBJ2-7
CDR3nt: TGTGCCAGCAGTGGGGGGTTTCTCCTCTACGAGCAGTACTTC
CDR3aa: CASSGGFLLYEQYF

d_gene: .
abundance: once
v_gene: TRBV6-5
j_gene: TRBJ1-1
CDR3nt: TGTGCCAGTTTAAGGTTCACTGAAGCTTTCTTT
CDR3aa: CASLRFTEAFF

d_gene: TRBD2
abundance: .
v_gene: TRBV27
j_gene: TRBJ2-2
CDR3nt: TGTGCCAGCGCACCCTTTAATGGACAGGGGCAGGGGACTAGCGGGAACGGACCCGGGGAGCTGTTTTTT
CDR3aa: CASAPFNGQGQGTSGNGPGELFF

d_gene: TRBD2
abundance: .
v_gene: TRBV15
j_gene: TRBJ2-1
CDR3nt: TGTGCCACCAGTCCCGGGAGGCACTACAATGAGCAGTTCTTC
CDR3aa: CATSPGRHYNEQFF

d_gene: .
abundance: .
v_gene: TRBV3-1/TRBV3-2
j_gene: TRBJ1-3
CDR3nt: TGTGCCAGCAGCCAAGTTCCTGGAAACACCATATATTTT
CDR3aa: CASSQVPGNTIYF

d_gene: .
abundance: .
v_gene: TRBV7-2
j_gene: TRBJ2-1
CDR3nt: TGTGCCAGCAGCTTAGTTGGTAGCGGCACCTACAATGAGCAGTTCTTC
CDR3aa: CASSLVGSGTYNEQFF

d_gene: TRBD2
abundance: .
v_gene: TRBV4-1
j_gene: TRBJ2-1
CDR3nt: TGCGCCAGCAGCCAAGAGACTAGCGGGAGTCGGAATGAGCAGTTCTTC
CDR3aa: CASSQETSGSRNEQFF

d_gene: .
abundance: .
v_gene: TRBV5-6
j_gene: TRBJ2-6
CDR3nt: TGTGCCAGCAGCTTAAGGGGAGGTGGGGCCAACGTCCTGACTTTC
CDR3aa: CASSLRGGGANVLTF

d_gene: TRBD1
abundance: .
v_gene: TRBV11-2
j_gene: TRBJ2-7
CDR3nt: TGTGCCAGCAGCTTAAGGACAGGGGGTTTGTACGAGCAGTACTTC
CDR3aa: CASSLRTGGLYEQYF

d_gene: .
abundance: .
v_gene: TRBV19
j_gene: TRBJ2-5
CDR3nt: TGTGCCAGTAGTATGAATAGCCGAGAGACCCAGTACTTC
CDR3aa: CASSMNSRETQYF

d_gene: .
abundance: .
v_gene: TRBV2
j_gene: TRBJ1-1
CDR3nt: TGTGCCAGCACCCCGAACACTGAAGCTTTCTTT
CDR3aa: CASTPNTEAFF

d_gene: .
abundance: .
v_gene: TRBV11-3
j_gene: TRBJ2-2
CDR3nt: TGTGCCAGCAGCTCCCCCGGGGAGCTGTTTTTT
CDR3aa: CASSSPGELFF

d_gene: .
abundance: .
v_gene: TRBV11-3
j_gene: TRBJ2-1
CDR3nt: TGTGCCAGCAGCTTAGTGGCGGGATCCCGTGAGCAGTTCTTC
CDR3aa: CASSLVAGSREQFF

d_gene: .
abundance: .
v_gene: TRBV30
j_gene: TRBJ1-6
CDR3nt: TGTGCCTGGAGTAGGAATTCACCCCTCCACTTT
CDR3aa: CAWSRNSPLHF

d_gene: .
abundance: .
v_gene: TRBV7-8
j_gene: TRBJ1-2
CDR3nt: TGTGCCAGCAGCCCGAGTTCCAGATTAGCTAACTATGGCTACACCTTC
CDR3aa: CASSPSSRLANYGYTF

d_gene: .
abundance: .
v_gene: TRBV6-5
j_gene: TRBJ1-6
CDR3nt: TGTGCCAGCAGTTACTCGAGACAGGTTTATAATTCACCCCTCCACTTT
CDR3aa: CASSYSRQVYNSPLHF

d_gene: TRBD1
abundance: .
v_gene: TRBV2
j_gene: TRBJ1-5
CDR3nt: TGTGCCAGCAGAGAACAGGGGTTAAGCAATCAGCCCCAGCATTTT
CDR3aa: CASREQGLSNQPQHF

d_gene: .
abundance: once
v_gene: TRBV6-2/TRBV6-3
j_gene: TRBJ1-1
CDR3nt: TGTGCCAGCAGCCCTACTACAGAGAACACTGAAGCTTTCTTT
CDR3aa: CASSPTTENTEAFF

d_gene: TRBD2
abundance: .
v_gene: TRBV3-1/TRBV3-2
j_gene: TRBJ2-2
CDR3nt: TGTGCCAGCAGCCGCCGGGACTACGGGGAGCTGTTTTTT
CDR3aa: CASSRRDYGELFF

d_gene: TRBD1
abundance: .
v_gene: TRBV27
j_gene: TRBJ1-5
CDR3nt: TGTGCCAGCAGTTTAGACAGGGACCAGCCCCAGCATTTT
CDR3aa: CASSLDRDQPQHF

d_gene: TRBD1
abundance: .
v_gene: TRBV7-9
j_gene: TRBJ2-7
CDR3nt: TGTGCCAGCAGCTCGGACAGGGGTCCCGACGAGCAGTACTTC
CDR3aa: CASSSDRGPDEQYF

d_gene: .
abundance: .
v_gene: TRBV7-9
j_gene: TRBJ1-4
CDR3nt: TGTGCCAGCAGCTCCCAGGCGCAACTTGGGGGTGAAAAACTGTTTTTT
CDR3aa: CASSSQAQLGGEKLFF

d_gene: .
abundance: once
v_gene: TRBV30
j_gene: TRBJ2-2
CDR3nt: TGTGCCTGTGAGGCCGGGGAGCTGTTTTTT
CDR3aa: CACEAGELFF

d_gene: TRBD2
abundance: .
v_gene: TRBV28
j_gene: TRBJ2-7
CDR3nt: TGTGCCAGCAGTTTAGGGCTAGCGGGCCGCGAGCAGTACTTC
CDR3aa: CASSLGLAGREQYF